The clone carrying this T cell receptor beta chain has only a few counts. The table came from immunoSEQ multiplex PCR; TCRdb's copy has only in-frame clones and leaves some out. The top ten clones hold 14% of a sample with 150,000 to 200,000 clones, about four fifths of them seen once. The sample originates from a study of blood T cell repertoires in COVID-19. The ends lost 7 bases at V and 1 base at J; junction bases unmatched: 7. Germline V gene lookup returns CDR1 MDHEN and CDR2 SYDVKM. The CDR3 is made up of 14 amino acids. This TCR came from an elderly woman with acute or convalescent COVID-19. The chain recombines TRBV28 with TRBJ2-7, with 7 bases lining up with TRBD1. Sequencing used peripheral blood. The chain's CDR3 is CASISGTASYEQYF. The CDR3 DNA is TGTGCCAGCATCTCCGGGACAGCGTCCTACGAGCAGTACTTC. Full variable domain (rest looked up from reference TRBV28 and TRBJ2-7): DVKVTQSSRYLVKRTGEKVFLECVQDMDHENMFWYRQDPGLGLRLIYFSYDVKMKEKGDIPEGYSVSREKKERFSLILESASTNQTSMYLCASISGTASYEQYFGPGTRLTVT.